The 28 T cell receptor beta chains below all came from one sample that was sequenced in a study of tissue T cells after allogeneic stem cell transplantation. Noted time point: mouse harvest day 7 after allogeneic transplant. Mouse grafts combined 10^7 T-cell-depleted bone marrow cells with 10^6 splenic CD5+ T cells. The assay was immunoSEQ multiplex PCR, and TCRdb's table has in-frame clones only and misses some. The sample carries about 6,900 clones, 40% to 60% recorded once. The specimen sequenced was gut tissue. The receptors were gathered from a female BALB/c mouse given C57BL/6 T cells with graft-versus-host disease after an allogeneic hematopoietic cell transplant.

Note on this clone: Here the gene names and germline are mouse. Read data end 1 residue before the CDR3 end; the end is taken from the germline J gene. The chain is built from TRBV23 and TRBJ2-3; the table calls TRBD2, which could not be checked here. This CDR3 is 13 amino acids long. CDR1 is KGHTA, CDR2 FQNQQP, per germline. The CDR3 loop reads CSSSRDWGETLYF. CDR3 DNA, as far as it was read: TGCTCCAGCAGTAGGGACTGGGGGGAAACGCTGTAT.

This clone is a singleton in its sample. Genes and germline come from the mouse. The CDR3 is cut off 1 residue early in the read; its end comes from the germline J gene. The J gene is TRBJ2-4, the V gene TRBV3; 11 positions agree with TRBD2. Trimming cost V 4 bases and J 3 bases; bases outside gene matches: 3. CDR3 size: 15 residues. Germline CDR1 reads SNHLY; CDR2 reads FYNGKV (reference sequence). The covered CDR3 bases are TGTGCCAGCAGCTCCCGACTGGGGGGGCAAAACACCTTGTAC. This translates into CASSSRLGGQNTLY. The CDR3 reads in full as CASSSRLGGQNTLYF.

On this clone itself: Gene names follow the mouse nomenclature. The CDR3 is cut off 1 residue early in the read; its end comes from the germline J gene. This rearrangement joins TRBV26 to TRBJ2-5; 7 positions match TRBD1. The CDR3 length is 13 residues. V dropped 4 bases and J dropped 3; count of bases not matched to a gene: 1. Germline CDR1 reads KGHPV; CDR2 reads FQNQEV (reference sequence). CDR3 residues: CASSHRGQDTQYF. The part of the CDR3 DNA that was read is TGTGCCAGCAGTCACAGGGGACAAGACACCCAGTAC.

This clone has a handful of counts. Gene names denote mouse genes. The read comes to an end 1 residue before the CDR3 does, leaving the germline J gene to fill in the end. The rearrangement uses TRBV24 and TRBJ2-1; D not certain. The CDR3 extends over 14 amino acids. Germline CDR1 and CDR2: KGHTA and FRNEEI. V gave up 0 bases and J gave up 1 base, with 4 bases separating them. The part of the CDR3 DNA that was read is TGTGCCAGCAGTCTGTATGAGAACTATGCTGAGCAGTTC. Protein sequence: CASSLYENYAEQF. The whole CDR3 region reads CASSLYENYAEQFF.

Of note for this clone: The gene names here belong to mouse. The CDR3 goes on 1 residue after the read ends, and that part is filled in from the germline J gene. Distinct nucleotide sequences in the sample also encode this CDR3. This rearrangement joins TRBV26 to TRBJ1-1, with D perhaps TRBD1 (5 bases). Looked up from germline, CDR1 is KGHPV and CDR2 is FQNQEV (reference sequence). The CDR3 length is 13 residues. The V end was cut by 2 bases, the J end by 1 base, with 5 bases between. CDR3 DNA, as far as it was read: TGTGCCAGCAGTCTGCAGGGAAACACAGAAGTCTTC. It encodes CASSLQGNTEVF. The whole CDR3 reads CASSLQGNTEVFF. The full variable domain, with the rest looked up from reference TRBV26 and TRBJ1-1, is NSKVIQTPRYLVKGQGQKAKMRCIPEKGHPVVFWYQQNKNNEFKFLINFQNQEVLQQIDMTEKRFSAECPSNSPCSLEIQSSEAGDSALYLCASSLQGNTEVFFGKGTRLTVV.

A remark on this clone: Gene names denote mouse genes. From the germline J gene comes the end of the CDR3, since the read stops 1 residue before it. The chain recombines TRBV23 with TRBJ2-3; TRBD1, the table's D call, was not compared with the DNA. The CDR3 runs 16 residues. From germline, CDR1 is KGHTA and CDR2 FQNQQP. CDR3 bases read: TGCTCCAGCAGTCAATCCGCAGGGGGTAGTGCAGAAACGCTGTAT. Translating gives CSSSQSAGGSAETLY. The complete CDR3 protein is CSSSQSAGGSAETLYF.

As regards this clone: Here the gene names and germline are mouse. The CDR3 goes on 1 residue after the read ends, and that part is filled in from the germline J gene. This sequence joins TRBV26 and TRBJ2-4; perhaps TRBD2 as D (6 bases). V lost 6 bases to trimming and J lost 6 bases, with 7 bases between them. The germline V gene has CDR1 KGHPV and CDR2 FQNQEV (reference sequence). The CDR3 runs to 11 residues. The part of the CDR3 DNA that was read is TGTGCCAGCAGCGGGGGGAACACCTTGTAC. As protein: CASSGGNTLY. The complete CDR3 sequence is CASSGGNTLYF.

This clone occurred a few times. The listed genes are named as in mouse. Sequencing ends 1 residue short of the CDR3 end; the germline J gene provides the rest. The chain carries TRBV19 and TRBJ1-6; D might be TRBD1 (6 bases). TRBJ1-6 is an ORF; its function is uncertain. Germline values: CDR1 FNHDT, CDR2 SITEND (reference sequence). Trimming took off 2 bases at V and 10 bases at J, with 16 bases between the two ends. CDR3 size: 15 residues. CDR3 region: CASSIGRGRGSPLYF. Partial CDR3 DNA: TGTGCCAGCAGTATCGGCAGGGGACGAGGGTCGCCCCTCTAC.

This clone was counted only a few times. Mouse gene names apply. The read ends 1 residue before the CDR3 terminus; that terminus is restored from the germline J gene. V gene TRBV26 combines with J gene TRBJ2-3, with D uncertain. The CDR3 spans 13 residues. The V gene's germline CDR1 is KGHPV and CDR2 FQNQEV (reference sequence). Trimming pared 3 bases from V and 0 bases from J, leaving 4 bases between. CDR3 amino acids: CASSLGSAETLYF. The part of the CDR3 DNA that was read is TGTGCCAGCAGTCTCGGTAGTGCAGAAACGCTGTAT.

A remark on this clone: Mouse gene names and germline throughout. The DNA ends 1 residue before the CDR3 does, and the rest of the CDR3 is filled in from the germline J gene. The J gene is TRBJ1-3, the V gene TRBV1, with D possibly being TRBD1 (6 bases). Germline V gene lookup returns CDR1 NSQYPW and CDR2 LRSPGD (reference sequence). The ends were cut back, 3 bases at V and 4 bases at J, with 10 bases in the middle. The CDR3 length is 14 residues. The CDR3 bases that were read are TGCACCTGCAGTGCGCGACAGGCGGGAAATACGCTCTAT. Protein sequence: CTCSARQAGNTLY. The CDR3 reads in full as CTCSARQAGNTLYF.

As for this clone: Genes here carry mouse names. Incomplete CDR3 DNA: TGTGCCAGCAGCCAGACAACAAACACCGGGCAGCTCTAC. Its translation: CASSQTTNTGQLY. The whole CDR3 sequence reads CASSQTTNTGQLYF. V usage is TRBV26 and J usage is TRBJ2-2, with D unclear. The CDR3 end lies 1 residue beyond the end of the read and is filled in from the germline J gene. Germline CDR1 KGHPV, CDR2 FQNQEV (reference sequence). CDR3 length: 14 residues. V was shortened by 6 bases and J by 0 bases, with 8 bases between the two germline ends. Full variable domain (remainder filled in from reference TRBV26 and TRBJ2-2): NSKVIQTPRYLVKGQGQKAKMRCIPEKGHPVVFWYQQNKNNEFKFLINFQNQEVLQQIDMTEKRFSAECPSNSPCSLEIQSSEAGDSALYLCASSQTTNTGQLYFGEGSKLTVL.

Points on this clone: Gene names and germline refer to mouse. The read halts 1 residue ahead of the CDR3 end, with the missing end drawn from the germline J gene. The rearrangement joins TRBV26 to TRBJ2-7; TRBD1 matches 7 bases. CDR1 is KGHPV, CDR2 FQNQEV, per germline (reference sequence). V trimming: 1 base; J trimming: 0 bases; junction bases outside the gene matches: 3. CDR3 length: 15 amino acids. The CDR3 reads CASSLWTGLSYEQYF. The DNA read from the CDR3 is TGTGCCAGCAGTCTGTGGACAGGCCTCTCCTATGAACAGTAC.

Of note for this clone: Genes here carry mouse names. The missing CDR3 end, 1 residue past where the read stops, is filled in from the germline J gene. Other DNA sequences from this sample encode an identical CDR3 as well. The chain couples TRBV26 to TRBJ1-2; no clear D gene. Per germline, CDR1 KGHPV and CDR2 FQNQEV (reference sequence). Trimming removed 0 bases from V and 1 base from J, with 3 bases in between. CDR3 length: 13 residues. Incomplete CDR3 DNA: TGTGCCAGCAGTCTGTCACAAAACTCCGACTACACC. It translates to CASSLSQNSDYT. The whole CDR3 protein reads CASSLSQNSDYTF.

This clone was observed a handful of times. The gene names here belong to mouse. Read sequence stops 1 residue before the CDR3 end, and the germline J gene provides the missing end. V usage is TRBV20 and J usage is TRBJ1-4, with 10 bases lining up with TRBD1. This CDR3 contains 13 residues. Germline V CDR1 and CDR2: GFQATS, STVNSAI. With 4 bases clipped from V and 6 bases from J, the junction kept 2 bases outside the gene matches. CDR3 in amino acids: CGAMTGGYERLFF. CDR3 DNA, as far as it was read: TGTGGTGCTATGACAGGGGGCTACGAAAGATTATTT.

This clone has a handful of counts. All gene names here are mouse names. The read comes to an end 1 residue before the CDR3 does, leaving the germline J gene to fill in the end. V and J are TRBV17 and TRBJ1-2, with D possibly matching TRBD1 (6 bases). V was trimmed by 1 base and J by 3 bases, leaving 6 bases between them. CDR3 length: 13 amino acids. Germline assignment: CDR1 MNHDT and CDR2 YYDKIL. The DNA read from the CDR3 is TGTGCTAGCAGTAGAGCAGGGGACTCCGACTACACC. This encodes CASSRAGDSDYT. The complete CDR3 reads CASSRAGDSDYTF. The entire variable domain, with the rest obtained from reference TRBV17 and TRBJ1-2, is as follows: DTTVKQNPRYKLARVGKPVNLICSQTMNHDTMYWYQKKPNQAPKLLLFYYDKILNREADTFEKFQSSRPNNSFCSLYIGSAGLEYSAMYLCASSRAGDSDYTFGSGTRLLVI.

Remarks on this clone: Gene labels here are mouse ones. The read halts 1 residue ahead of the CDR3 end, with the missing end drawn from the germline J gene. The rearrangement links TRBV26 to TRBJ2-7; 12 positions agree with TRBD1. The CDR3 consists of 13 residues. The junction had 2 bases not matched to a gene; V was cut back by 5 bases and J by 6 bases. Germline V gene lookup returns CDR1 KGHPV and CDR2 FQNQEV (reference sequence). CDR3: CASSLGQGAEQYF. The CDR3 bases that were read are TGTGCCAGCAGTTTGGGACAGGGGGCTGAACAGTAC.

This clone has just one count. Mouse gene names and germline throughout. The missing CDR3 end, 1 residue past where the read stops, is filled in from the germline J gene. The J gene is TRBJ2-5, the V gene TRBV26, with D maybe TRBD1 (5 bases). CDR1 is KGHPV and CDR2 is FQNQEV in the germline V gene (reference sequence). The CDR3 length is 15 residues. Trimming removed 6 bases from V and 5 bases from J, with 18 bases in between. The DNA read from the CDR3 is TGTGCCAGCAGCCCCTACAGGAGAGGGGTAGACACCCAGTAC. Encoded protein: CASSPYRRGVDTQY. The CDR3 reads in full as CASSPYRRGVDTQYF.

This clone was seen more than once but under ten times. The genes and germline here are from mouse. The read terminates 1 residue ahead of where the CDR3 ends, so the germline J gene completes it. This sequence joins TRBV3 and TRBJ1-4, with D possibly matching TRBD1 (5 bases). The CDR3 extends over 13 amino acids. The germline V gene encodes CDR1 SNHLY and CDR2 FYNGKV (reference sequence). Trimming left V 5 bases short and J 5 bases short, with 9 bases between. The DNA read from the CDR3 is TGTGCCAGCAGCGGGGGGAAGAACGAAAGATTATTT. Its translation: CASSGGKNERLF. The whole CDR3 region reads CASSGGKNERLFF.

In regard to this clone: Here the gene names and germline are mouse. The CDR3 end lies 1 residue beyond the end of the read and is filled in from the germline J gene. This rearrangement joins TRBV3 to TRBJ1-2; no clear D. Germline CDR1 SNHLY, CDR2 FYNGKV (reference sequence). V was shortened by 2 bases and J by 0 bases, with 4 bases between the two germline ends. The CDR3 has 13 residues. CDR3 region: CASSLQSNSDYTF. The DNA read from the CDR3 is TGTGCCAGCAGCTTACAGTCAAACTCCGACTACACC.

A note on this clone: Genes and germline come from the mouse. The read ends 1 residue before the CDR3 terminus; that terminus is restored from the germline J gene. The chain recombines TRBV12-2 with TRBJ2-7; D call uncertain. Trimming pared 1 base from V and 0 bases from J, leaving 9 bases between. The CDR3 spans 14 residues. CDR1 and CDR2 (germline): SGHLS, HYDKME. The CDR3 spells CASSLEALSYEQYF. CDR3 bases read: TGTGCCAGCTCTCTAGAGGCCCTCTCCTATGAACAGTAC.

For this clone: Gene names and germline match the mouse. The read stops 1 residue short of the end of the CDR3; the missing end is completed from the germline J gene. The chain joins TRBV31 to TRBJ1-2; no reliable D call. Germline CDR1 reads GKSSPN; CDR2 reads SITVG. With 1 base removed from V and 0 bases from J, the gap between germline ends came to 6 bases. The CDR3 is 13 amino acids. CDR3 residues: CAWSPPANSDYTF. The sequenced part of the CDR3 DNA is TGTGCCTGGAGTCCCCCTGCAAACTCCGACTACACC.

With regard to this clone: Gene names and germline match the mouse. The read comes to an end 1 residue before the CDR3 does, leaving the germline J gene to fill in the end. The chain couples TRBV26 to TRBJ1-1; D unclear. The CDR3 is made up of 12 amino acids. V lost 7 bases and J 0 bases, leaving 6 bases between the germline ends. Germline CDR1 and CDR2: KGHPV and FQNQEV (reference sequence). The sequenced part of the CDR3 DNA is TGTGCCAGCAACAGTGCAAACACAGAAGTCTTC. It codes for CASNSANTEVF. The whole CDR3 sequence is CASNSANTEVFF.

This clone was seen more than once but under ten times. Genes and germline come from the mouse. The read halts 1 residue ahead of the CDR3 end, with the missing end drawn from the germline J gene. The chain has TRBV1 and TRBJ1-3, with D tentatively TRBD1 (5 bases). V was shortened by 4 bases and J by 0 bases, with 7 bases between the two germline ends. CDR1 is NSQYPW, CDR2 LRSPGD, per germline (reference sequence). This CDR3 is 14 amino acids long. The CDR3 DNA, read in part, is TGCACCTGCAGTGTCAGGGATTCTGGAAATACGCTCTAT. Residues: CTCSVRDSGNTLY. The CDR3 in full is CTCSVRDSGNTLYF.

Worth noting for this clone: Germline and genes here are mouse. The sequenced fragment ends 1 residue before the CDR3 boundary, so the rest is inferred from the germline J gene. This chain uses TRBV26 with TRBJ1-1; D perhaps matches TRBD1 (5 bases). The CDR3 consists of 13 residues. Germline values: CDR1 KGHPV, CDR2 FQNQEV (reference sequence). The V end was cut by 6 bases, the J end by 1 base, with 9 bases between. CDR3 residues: CASRLQGNTEVFF. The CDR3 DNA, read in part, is TGTGCCAGCAGGCTCCAGGGGAACACAGAAGTCTTC.

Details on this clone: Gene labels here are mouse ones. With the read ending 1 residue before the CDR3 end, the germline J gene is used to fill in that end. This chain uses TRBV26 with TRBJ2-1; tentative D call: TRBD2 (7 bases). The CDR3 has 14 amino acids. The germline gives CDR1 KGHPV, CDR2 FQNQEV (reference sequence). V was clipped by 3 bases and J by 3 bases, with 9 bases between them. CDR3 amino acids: CASSLGGGYAEQFF. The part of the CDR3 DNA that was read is TGTGCCAGCAGTCTAGGGGGGGGCTATGCTGAGCAGTTC.

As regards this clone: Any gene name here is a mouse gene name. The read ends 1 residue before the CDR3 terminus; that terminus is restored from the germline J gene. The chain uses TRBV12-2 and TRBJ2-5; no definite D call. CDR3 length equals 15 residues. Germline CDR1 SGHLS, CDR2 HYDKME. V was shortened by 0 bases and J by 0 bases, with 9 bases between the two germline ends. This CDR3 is CASSLSPINQDTQYF. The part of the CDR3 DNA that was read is TGTGCCAGCTCTCTCTCGCCGATTAACCAAGACACCCAGTAC.

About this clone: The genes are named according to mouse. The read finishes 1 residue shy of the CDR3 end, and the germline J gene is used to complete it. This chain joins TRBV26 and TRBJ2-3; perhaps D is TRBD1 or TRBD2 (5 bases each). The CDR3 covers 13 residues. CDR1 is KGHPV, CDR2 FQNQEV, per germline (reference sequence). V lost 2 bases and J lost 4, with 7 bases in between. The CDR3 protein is CASSLGGSETLYF. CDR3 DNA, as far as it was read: TGTGCCAGCAGTCTGGGGGGATCAGAAACGCTGTAT.

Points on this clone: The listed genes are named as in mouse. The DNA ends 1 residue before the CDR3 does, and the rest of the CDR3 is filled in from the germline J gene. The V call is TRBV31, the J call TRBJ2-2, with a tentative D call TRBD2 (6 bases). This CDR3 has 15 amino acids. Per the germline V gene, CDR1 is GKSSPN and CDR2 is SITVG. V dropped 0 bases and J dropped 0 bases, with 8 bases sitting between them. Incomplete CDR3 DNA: TGTGCCTGGAGTCTATGGGGGTCAAACACCGGGCAGCTCTAC. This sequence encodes CAWSLWGSNTGQLY. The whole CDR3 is CAWSLWGSNTGQLYF.